The 17 T cell receptor beta chains presented below share a single source sample, sequenced in a study of cytomegalovirus exposure and HLA in healthy donors. PCR employed 60 Vbeta and 13 Jbeta primers. Clones were sequenced by immunoSEQ multiplex PCR, and TCRdb holds only the in-frame ones, with some missing. Among 130,000 to 150,000 clones listed, 78% were seen once. What was sequenced was PBMCs. The source is a woman aged 18 to 35 in good health and CMV-seropositive.

The chain couples TRBV6-1 to TRBJ2-7, with D unclear. The V end was cut by 4 bases, the J end by 2 bases, with 18 bases between. Germline V gives CDR1 MNHNS, CDR2 SASEGT. This CDR3 region has 16 residues. This chain's CDR3 is CASSATPTGRPYEQYF. The CDR3 bases are TGTGCCAGCAGTGCCACCCCGACTGGTCGTCCCTACGAGCAGTACTTC.

The chain employs TRBV4-1 and TRBJ1-4, with D uncertain. Germline loops: CDR1 MGHRA, CDR2 YSYEKL. This CDR3 region has 15 residues. V was clipped by 0 bases and J by 7 bases, with 12 bases between them. As DNA, the CDR3 is TGCGCCAGCAGCCAAGACCCAGGCGCCTCTGAAAAACTGTTTTTT. It encodes CASSQDPGASEKLFF.

The gene calls are TRBV5-6 and TRBJ2-1; 7 positions agree with TRBD2. The V gene end was trimmed by 4 bases and the J gene end by 2 bases; junction bases not matched to a gene: 3. This CDR3 is 14 amino acids long. The germline V gene encodes CDR1 SGHDT and CDR2 YYEEEE. This CDR3 reads CASSVGGAYNEQFF. DNA of the CDR3: TGTGCCAGCAGCGTTGGGGGGGCCTACAATGAGCAGTTCTTC.

The rearrangement uses TRBV7-9 and TRBJ1-4; D may be TRBD1 (6 bases). V lost 7 bases and J lost 0, with 12 bases in between. The germline CDR1 and CDR2 sequences are SEHNR and FQNEAQ (reference sequence). This CDR3 has 15 amino acids. The CDR3: CASKDSTTTNEKLFF. The CDR3 nucleotides are TGTGCCAGCAAGGACAGCACTACAACTAATGAAAAACTGTTTTTT.

The chain has TRBV4-1 and TRBJ2-7; D may be TRBD2 (6 bases). Germline CDR1 and CDR2: MGHRA and YSYEKL. The germline V and J ends were trimmed by 0 bases and 5 bases, with 17 bases remaining between them. The CDR3 is 16 amino acids. The CDR3 DNA follows: TGCGCCAGCAGCCAAGATGAGGGAGCGGGCGGAAACGAGCAGTACTTC. Translation gives CASSQDEGAGGNEQYF.

The chain combines TRBV29-1 with TRBJ1-2, with 7 nucleotides matching TRBD1. This CDR3 has 13 amino acids. Germline CDR1 and CDR2: SQVTM and ANQGSEA. V was pared by 6 bases and J by 0 bases, with 4 bases of the junction left unmatched. The CDR3, as DNA: TGCAGCGTCCTCAGGGGGACTAACTATGGCTACACCTTC. It translates to CSVLRGTNYGYTF.

The genes are TRBV5-1 and TRBJ1-2; D is possibly TRBD1 (6 bases). V lost 4 bases and J 3 bases, leaving 19 bases between the germline ends. The CDR3 has 16 amino acids. Germline CDR1 SGHRS, CDR2 YFSETQ. The chain's CDR3 is CASSPTGSGSDYGYTF. DNA of the CDR3: TGCGCCAGCAGCCCGACAGGTTCGGGGAGTGACTATGGCTACACCTTC.

V is TRBV30 and J is TRBJ1-6; D is undetermined. The CDR3 spans 13 residues. Trimming removed 7 bases from V and 8 bases from J, with 15 bases in between. CDR1 is GTSNPN, CDR2 SVGIG, per germline (reference sequence). This CDR3 reads CASGSHTYSPLHF. The DNA of the CDR3 is TGTGCCTCCGGGTCACACACATATTCACCCCTCCACTTT.

This clone was recorded only once. The chain is built from TRBV28 and TRBJ1-6; possible D gene TRBD1, 5 bases. CDR3 length equals 20 residues. V gave up 7 bases and J gave up 8 bases, with 33 bases separating them. Germline V gives CDR1 MDHEN, CDR2 SYDVKM. The CDR3 region has the DNA TGTGCCAGCAAGGAGCGACCGACAAGCCTTAGGAGACAGTCACATTCACCCCTCCACTTT. Its protein is CASKERPTSLRRQSHSPLHF.

Only a few counts were recorded for this clone. The gene calls are TRBV11-2 and TRBJ2-2, with TRBD2 as a possible D gene (6 bases). CDR3 length equals 15 residues. Germline V CDR1 and CDR2: SGHAT, FQNNGV. V lost 5 bases and J lost 7, with 17 bases in between. The CDR3 is CASSPPRGNHGELFF. The CDR3, as DNA: TGTGCCAGCAGCCCTCCCCGGGGGAACCACGGGGAGCTGTTTTTT. The variable domain in full, with the rest retrieved from reference TRBV11-2 and TRBJ2-2, is EAGVAQSPRYKIIEKRQSVAFWCNPISGHATLYWYQQILGQGPKLLIQFQNNGVVDDSQLPKDRFSAERLKGVDSTLKIQPAKLEDSAVYLCASSPPRGNHGELFFGEGSRLTVL.

The chain employs TRBV7-9 and TRBJ1-4; D is perhaps TRBD1 (5 bases). With 3 bases removed from V and 2 bases from J, the gap between germline ends came to 10 bases. Per germline, CDR1 SEHNR and CDR2 FQNEAQ (reference sequence). The CDR3 is 15 amino acids. CDR3 nucleotides: TGTGCCAGCAGCTTGGCGGCAGGGACTAATGAAAAACTGTTTTTT. It encodes CASSLAAGTNEKLFF.

V usage is TRBV4-1 and J usage is TRBJ2-1; 11 positions match TRBD2. V lost 2 bases to trimming and J lost 1 base; unmatched junction nucleotides: 7. This CDR3 has 18 residues. The V gene's germline CDR1 is MGHRA and CDR2 YSYEKL. For the CDR3, the DNA is TGCGCCAGCAGCCAAAGGGAGTGGACTAGCGGGTCCTACAATGAGCAGTTCTTC. Translated, it gives CASSQREWTSGSYNEQFF.

The chain couples TRBV5-6 to TRBJ1-6; D might be TRBD1 (6 bases). Germline V gene sequence: CDR1 SGHDT, CDR2 YYEEEE. This CDR3 has 15 amino acids. V was cut by 4 bases and J by 5 bases, with 13 bases left in between. Here the CDR3 reads CASSLGTRDNSPLHF. CDR3 in DNA: TGTGCCAGCAGCCTAGGGACAAGAGATAATTCACCCCTCCACTTT. The whole variable domain, filled in from reference TRBV5-6 and TRBJ1-6, reads DAGVTQSPTHLIKTRGQQVTLRCSPKSGHDTVSWYQQALGQGPQFIFQYYEEEERQRGNFPDRFSGHQFPNYSSELNVNALLLGDSALYLCASSLGTRDNSPLHFGNGTRLTVT.

This clone was picked up one time. The chain is built from TRBV11-3 and TRBJ1-1; D perhaps matches TRBD1 (6 bases). The CDR3 spans 13 residues. Germline-derived CDR1 and CDR2 are SGHNT and YENEEA. V was trimmed by 2 bases and J by 4 bases, leaving 8 bases between them. As DNA, the CDR3 is TGTGCCAGCAGCTTAAAAGGGGGCACTGAAGCTTTCTTT. Translating gives CASSLKGGTEAFF.

V gene TRBV11-2 combines with J gene TRBJ1-1, with a tentative D call TRBD1 (6 bases). V lost 5 bases, J lost 2 bases, and 12 bases lay in between. The CDR3 covers 14 residues. CDR1 is SGHAT, CDR2 FQNNGV, per germline. CDR3 in amino acids: CASSPRQANTEAFF. The CDR3 bases are TGTGCCAGCAGCCCCAGACAGGCCAACACTGAAGCTTTCTTT.

The chain couples TRBV5-6 to TRBJ1-6; no clear D gene. The CDR3 totals 19 residues. The V gene lost 3 bases and the J gene lost 0 bases, with 19 bases spanning the gap. Germline CDR1 SGHDT, CDR2 YYEEEE. CDR3 sequence: CASSSLEETSSSYNSPLHF. CDR3 DNA sequence: TGTGCCAGCAGCTCCCTAGAGGAAACCTCTAGCTCCTATAATTCACCCCTCCACTTT.

This chain joins TRBV11-2 and TRBJ2-1, with 12 bases matching TRBD2. Trimming removed 5 bases from V and 8 bases from J; junction bases left unmatched: 10. Germline V gives CDR1 SGHAT, CDR2 FQNNGV. The CDR3 length is 16 residues. The CDR3 protein is CASSISGTSGRYEQFF. The CDR3, as DNA: TGTGCCAGCAGCATCTCCGGGACTAGCGGGCGCTATGAGCAGTTCTTC.